Presented here are 14 T cell receptor beta chains from one specimen sequenced in a study of blood T cell repertoires in COVID-19 (dated by TCRdb to about 2020). Library method: the immunoSEQ multiplex PCR assay. TCRdb re-hosts the immuneACCESS table, in-frame sequences only. Its copies lack some clones; in the studies checked, an unresolved V gene accounts for under half of them, and the cause for the rest is not known. Present in this sample are approximately 300,000 clones, around 90% of which were seen just once. The ten largest clones capture about 7% of the sample. Sequencing input: peripheral blood. All receptors come from a woman aged 30 to 39 with COVID-19, enrolled during active disease.

The CDR3 here is CASSHEGRRTGELFF. In DNA, the CDR3 is TGTGCCAGCTCCCACGAGGGCAGGCGTACCGGGGAGCTGTTTTTT. The V gene is TRBV5-4, the J gene TRBJ2-2, with D possibly matching TRBD2 (5 bases). Looked up from germline, CDR1 is SGHNT and CDR2 is YYREEE (reference sequence). V was shortened by 7 bases and J by 5 bases, with 18 bases between the two germline ends. The length of the CDR3 is 15 residues.

The chain uses TRBV29-1 and TRBJ2-2; 7 bases line up with TRBD2. This CDR3 contains 16 residues. Trimming cost V 0 bases and J 1 base; bases outside gene matches: 5. The germline V gene has CDR1 SQVTM and CDR2 ANQGSEA. The CDR3 loop is CSVEDRASGNTGELFF. The DNA for the CDR3 is TGCAGCGTTGAAGATCGGGCTAGCGGGAACACCGGGGAGCTGTTTTTT.

The rearrangement uses TRBV19 and TRBJ1-5; TRBD1 might be the D (6 bases). CDR1 and CDR2 from the germline V gene are LNHDA and SQIVND (reference sequence). The CDR3 covers 14 residues. Trimming took 1 base from V and 6 from J, leaving 10 bases between them. CDR3 sequence: CASSIGRGSQPQHF. CDR3 nucleotides: TGTGCCAGTAGTATAGGAAGGGGGAGTCAGCCCCAGCATTTT.

The chain employs TRBV6-6 and TRBJ2-3; a weak D match, TRBD2 (6 bases). V shed 6 bases and J shed 0 bases, with 13 bases lying between them. Germline V lookup: CDR1 MNHNY, CDR2 SVGAGI (reference sequence). CDR3 length: 15 residues. The CDR3, as DNA: TGTGCCAGCAGACAGCTAGCGAGTAGCACAGATACGCAGTATTTT. Its protein product is CASRQLASSTDTQYF.

The V and J genes are TRBV2 and TRBJ1-1; TRBD1 might be the D (6 bases). The V gene's germline CDR1 is SNHLY and CDR2 FYNNEI. The CDR3 loop spans 15 amino acids. V lost 4 bases, J lost 1 base, and 13 bases lay in between. Written as DNA, the CDR3 is TGTGCCAGCAGTGTAAGAACAGGGACGAACACTGAAGCTTTCTTT. Protein product: CASSVRTGTNTEAFF.

The V and J genes are TRBV5-4 and TRBJ2-3; 7 nucleotides line up with TRBD1. Germline loops: CDR1 SGHNT, CDR2 YYREEE (reference sequence). The CDR3 length is 17 residues. V was pared by 2 bases and J by 1 base, with 10 bases of the junction left unmatched. Here the CDR3 reads CASSFDRVLSRTDTQYF. The CDR3 region has the DNA TGTGCCAGCAGCTTCGACAGGGTTCTGTCTCGCACAGATACGCAGTATTTT.

V gene TRBV9 combines with J gene TRBJ2-7, with D perhaps matching TRBD1 (6 bases). This CDR3 spans 13 amino acids. Trimming cost V 3 bases and J 3 bases, with 10 bases left between them. The V gene's germline CDR1 is SGDLS and CDR2 YYNGEE. The CDR3, as DNA: TGTGCCAGCAGCGCCGGACAGTACTACGAGCAGTACTTC. Translation: CASSAGQYYEQYF.

The chain employs TRBV10-2 and TRBJ2-5, with 8 bases matching TRBD1. The CDR3 runs to 14 residues. With 6 bases clipped from V and 2 bases from J, the junction kept 5 bases outside the gene matches. Germline V gives CDR1 WSHSY, CDR2 SAAADI. CDR3 sequence reads: CASRGTGRQETQYF. The CDR3 nucleotides read TGCGCCAGCAGGGGGACAGGTAGACAAGAGACCCAGTACTTC.

The chain couples TRBV30 to TRBJ2-3; possible D gene TRBD2, 5 bases. Trimming pared 2 bases from V and 1 base from J, leaving 7 bases between. CDR1 and CDR2 (germline): GTSNPN, SVGIG (reference sequence). The CDR3 length is 13 residues. The CDR3 region has the DNA TGTGCCTGGAGTACCGGGGGCACAGATACGCAGTATTTT. Its translation: CAWSTGGTDTQYF.

This rearrangement joins TRBV9 to TRBJ1-4; D possibly corresponds to TRBD1 (6 bases). CDR1 is SGDLS, CDR2 YYNGEE, per germline. The CDR3 is 15 amino acids. V was shortened by 0 bases and J by 8 bases, with 14 bases between the two germline ends. The CDR3 sequence: CASSVANREFEKLFF. CDR3 in DNA: TGTGCCAGCAGCGTAGCCAACAGGGAATTCGAAAAACTGTTTTTT.

The rearrangement joins TRBV6-2 or TRBV6-3 to TRBJ2-3; 7 nucleotides align to TRBD2. The CDR3 runs to 14 residues. J gave up 5 bases and V 2 bases, and 4 bases lay outside the gene matches. CDR1 and CDR2 (germline): MNHEY, SVGEGT. The CDR3 sequence is CASSYREARDTQYF. For the CDR3, the DNA is TGTGCCAGCAGTTACCGGGAGGCCCGAGATACGCAGTATTTT.

This clone was found a few times. V gene TRBV30 combines with J gene TRBJ1-3; possibly TRBD1 for D (5 bases). The V end was cut by 4 bases, the J end by 4 bases, with 20 bases between. This CDR3 is 16 amino acids long. The germline V gene encodes CDR1 GTSNPN and CDR2 SVGIG (reference sequence). CDR3 in DNA: TGTGCCTGGACCGTTTCTCCTGGACATCCAGGAAACACCATATATTTT. The encoded protein is CAWTVSPGHPGNTIYF.

About this clone itself: This CDR3 is also generated by other DNA sequences in the sample. The chain employs TRBV6-2 or TRBV6-3 and TRBJ2-7, with a tentative D call TRBD2 (5 bases). Germline CDR1 and CDR2: MNHEY and SVGEGT. This CDR3 region has 12 residues. V shed 2 bases and J shed 3 bases, with 5 bases lying between them. In DNA, the CDR3 is TGTGCCAGCAGTTACGGACTCTACGAGCAGTACTTC. Its translation is CASSYGLYEQYF.

The rearrangement joins TRBV29-1 to TRBJ2-7; 8 bases are a match to TRBD1. Per germline, CDR1 SQVTM and CDR2 ANQGSEA. The junction had 11 bases not matched to a gene; V was cut back by 6 bases and J by 7 bases. CDR3 length: 13 residues. CDR3 sequence (DNA): TGCAGCGTCGGGACAGGTAAACACTATGAGCAGTACTTC. It specifies CSVGTGKHYEQYF.